A single sample is the source of the 22 T cell receptor beta chains below, sequenced in a study of shared clonotypes between healthy human individuals. The method was immunoSEQ multiplex PCR; TCRdb's version includes in-frame clones alone and lacks a portion of them. Among about 2.4 million clones listed, over 85% were seen once. The sequenced sample was naive CD4+ T cells from PBMCs. Documented subset: CD45RA+ positively selected. The origin of the receptors is a man between 18 and 35 years old in good health. Some clones in this sample may be carry-over from other donors' samples.

The CDR3 nucleotides read TGTGCCAGCAGCCCCTTTCTCCGGACAGGGACCTACGAGCAGTACTTC. Residues: CASSPFLRTGTYEQYF. The chain recombines TRBV14 with TRBJ2-7; 8 nucleotides align to TRBD1. Germline-derived CDR1 and CDR2 are SGHDN and FVKESK. The CDR3 sequence is 16 residues long. V trimming: 4 bases; J trimming: 2 bases; junction bases outside the gene matches: 10. Variable domain in full (rest from reference TRBV14 and TRBJ2-7): EAGVTQFPSHSVIEKGQTVTLRCDPISGHDNLYWYRRVMGKEIKFLLHFVKESKQDESGMPNNRFLAERTGGTYSTLKVQPAELEDSGVYFCASSPFLRTGTYEQYFGPGTRLTVT.

The chain couples TRBV28 to TRBJ2-1; D might be TRBD1 (6 bases). V was shortened by 2 bases and J by 4 bases, with 15 bases between the two germline ends. This CDR3 has 16 residues. Germline V gene sequence: CDR1 MDHEN, CDR2 SYDVKM. The CDR3 region has the DNA TGTGCCAGCAGTTTAGGGGGCAATCTGGGGTACAATGAGCAGTTCTTC. Its protein is CASSLGGNLGYNEQFF.

The chain employs TRBV5-1 and TRBJ2-2, with D perhaps matching TRBD1 (6 bases). Germline V gene data show CDR1 as SGHRS and CDR2 as YFSETQ. The V gene lost 1 base and the J gene lost 2 bases, with 12 bases spanning the gap. The CDR3 is 16 amino acids. CDR3 residues: CASSLSRGPNTGELFF. The DNA for the CDR3 is TGCGCCAGCAGCTTGAGCAGGGGCCCAAACACCGGGGAGCTGTTTTTT.

The chain uses TRBV29-1 and TRBJ1-2, with 7 bases identical to TRBD1. J gave up 4 bases and V 7 bases, and 3 bases lay outside the gene matches. Per germline, CDR1 SQVTM and CDR2 ANQGSEA. The CDR3 spans 11 residues. CDR3 residues: CSAAGGYGYTF. CDR3 in DNA: TGCAGCGCCGCAGGGGGCTATGGCTACACCTTC.

This clone came up a few times. This rearrangement joins TRBV9 to TRBJ1-3; 8 nucleotides agree with TRBD1. J lost 4 bases, V lost 3 bases, and 3 bases had no gene match. Germline assignment: CDR1 SGDLS and CDR2 YYNGEE. CDR3 length: 14 amino acids. The chain's CDR3 is CASSAPGGGNTIYF. The DNA of the CDR3 is TGTGCCAGCAGCGCCCCAGGGGGCGGAAACACCATATATTTT. The entire variable domain, with the rest obtained from reference TRBV9 and TRBJ1-3, is as follows: DSGVTQTPKHLITATGQRVTLRCSPRSGDLSVYWYQQSLDQGLQFLIQYYNGEERAKGNILERFSAQQFPDLHSELNLSSLELGDSALYFCASSAPGGGNTIYFGEGSWLTVV.

This clone showed up just a few times. Other nucleotide sequences in the sample specify the same CDR3. This sequence joins TRBV28 and TRBJ1-1; the D is unclear. Germline lookup yields CDR1 MDHEN and CDR2 SYDVKM. The CDR3 is 12 residues long. Trimming pared 3 bases from V and 1 base from J, leaving 3 bases between. CDR3 loop: CASSLTNTEAFF. The CDR3 DNA follows: TGTGCCAGCAGTTTGACGAACACTGAAGCTTTCTTT.

In its sample, this clone was seen once. For the CDR3, the DNA is TGTGCCAGCAGCGTAGCCCCAGCGGGAGTACCCAATGAGCAGTTCTTC. The encoded protein is CASSVAPAGVPNEQFF. The rearrangement uses TRBV9 and TRBJ2-1; 8 bases fit TRBD2. The CDR3 runs to 16 residues. Germline CDR1 reads SGDLS; CDR2 reads YYNGEE. Trimming cost V 0 bases and J 6 bases; bases outside gene matches: 8.

This chain connects TRBV7-3 to TRBJ1-6; TRBD1 matches 9 bases. CDR3 length: 12 amino acids. Germline V gene lookup returns CDR1 SGHTA and CDR2 FQGTGA. V dropped 8 bases and J dropped 7; count of bases not matched to a gene: 0. The CDR3 region is CASGTGNSPLHF. The CDR3 bases are TGTGCCAGCGGGACAGGGAATTCACCCCTCCACTTT.

Only one count was recorded for this clone. At the DNA level, this CDR3 is encoded by other sequences in the same sample as well. This chain uses TRBV19 with TRBJ1-5; no clear D. V lost 3 bases to trimming and J lost 4 bases, with 10 bases between them. The CDR3 runs 14 residues. The germline V gene has CDR1 LNHDA and CDR2 SQIVND (reference sequence). In DNA, the CDR3 is TGTGCCAGTAGTATTGTTGGAAGAAATCAGCCCCAGCATTTT. Protein product: CASSIVGRNQPQHF.

V gene TRBV6-4 combines with J gene TRBJ2-6; D unresolved. Germline V gene sequence: CDR1 MRHNA, CDR2 SNTAGT. This CDR3 contains 14 residues. Trimming took 3 bases from V and 0 from J, leaving 3 bases between them. The CDR3 DNA reads as TGTGCCAGCAGTGAAGCCTCTGGGGCCAACGTCCTGACTTTC. Amino acid sequence: CASSEASGANVLTF.

This chain links TRBV20-1 with TRBJ2-5; D may match TRBD1 or TRBD2 (6 bases each). V lost 2 bases and J lost 9, with 7 bases in between. There are 10 residues in the CDR3. Germline V lookup: CDR1 DFQATT, CDR2 SNEGSKA (reference sequence). CDR3 DNA: TGCAGTGCTAGAAGGGGGGCCCAGTACTTC. Amino acids: CSARRGAQYF.

This chain joins TRBV11-2 and TRBJ2-2; possible D gene TRBD2, 6 bases. Trimming left V 1 base short and J 0 bases short, with 12 bases between. The CDR3 covers 17 residues. Germline V gene lookup returns CDR1 SGHAT and CDR2 FQNNGV. The CDR3 sequence: CASSLVFGGTNTGELFF. The CDR3 DNA reads as TGTGCCAGCAGCTTAGTATTTGGGGGGACGAACACCGGGGAGCTGTTTTTT.

Remarks on this clone: The sample holds other DNA sequences that translate to the same CDR3. The chain uses TRBV19 and TRBJ1-3; no reliable D call. With 7 bases removed from V and 0 bases from J, the gap between germline ends came to 4 bases. Germline CDR1 is LNHDA and CDR2 is SQIVND (reference sequence). This CDR3 spans 12 amino acids. The CDR3 nucleotides read TGTGCCAGTACGCGCTCTGGAAACACCATATATTTT. This codes for CASTRSGNTIYF.

CDR3 sequence reads: CASSLTLSRKNFNVQTGELFF. Here the CDR3 DNA reads TGTGCCAGCAGTTTAACACTATCGCGAAAAAATTTTAATGTTCAAACCGGGGAGCTGTTTTTT. V and J are TRBV27 and TRBJ2-2; no reliable D call. Trimming removed 2 bases at V and 5 bases at J, with 30 bases between. This CDR3 spans 21 amino acids. From germline, CDR1 is MNHEY and CDR2 SMNVEV (reference sequence).

The chain couples TRBV18 to TRBJ2-3; 8 bases line up with TRBD1. Trimming removed 2 bases from V and 5 bases from J; junction bases left unmatched: 3. Germline lookup yields CDR1 KGHSH and CDR2 LQKENI. CDR3 length: 14 residues. The CDR3 DNA is TGTGCCAGCTCACCATCAGGGGGCATAGATACGCAGTATTTT. The encoded protein is CASSPSGGIDTQYF.

The chain couples TRBV28 to TRBJ2-5, with 12 positions matching TRBD2. Trimming removed 3 bases from V and 1 base from J; junction bases left unmatched: 0. This CDR3 is built from 15 residues. The germline V gene encodes CDR1 MDHEN and CDR2 SYDVKM. In DNA form, the CDR3 reads TGTGCCAGCAGTTTGACTAGCGGGGGCCAAGAGACCCAGTACTTC. Translation gives CASSLTSGGQETQYF.

This clone has more than one count but fewer than ten. One end of the junction varies from germline; a read error may be responsible. The chain links TRBV7-2 to TRBJ1-1; TRBD1 is a possible D gene (5 bases). Germline-derived CDR1 and CDR2 are SGHTA and FQGNSA. The CDR3 spans 10 residues. This CDR3 is CASSPRTLGF. CDR3 nucleotide sequence: TGTGCCAGCAGCCCCAGGACACTCGGGTTT.

CDR3 sequence (DNA): TGCGCCAGCAGCTTGGGAGCGGCAGATCCAGGCGAGCAGTACTTC. Translating gives CASSLGAADPGEQYF. The chain has TRBV5-1 and TRBJ2-7, with TRBD2 as a possible D gene (5 bases). Germline loops: CDR1 SGHRS, CDR2 YFSETQ. This CDR3 has 15 residues. Trimming shortened V by 0 bases and J by 6 bases, and 16 bases separated the two germline ends.

This clone was picked up one time. The identical CDR3 is also encoded by other nucleotide sequences in the sample. The chain has TRBV5-6 and TRBJ2-1; D remains ambiguous. Trimming cost V 0 bases and J 0 bases, with 13 bases left between them. This CDR3 comprises 17 residues. Germline lookup yields CDR1 SGHDT and CDR2 YYEEEE. The CDR3 is CASSLVGPPSSYNEQFF. The CDR3 nucleotides read TGTGCCAGCAGCTTGGTTGGGCCGCCAAGCTCCTACAATGAGCAGTTCTTC.

The rearrangement joins TRBV4-1 to TRBJ1-6; D uncertain. Germline V CDR1 and CDR2: MGHRA, YSYEKL. Trimming took off 1 base at V and 0 bases at J, with 10 bases between the two ends. This CDR3 contains 17 residues. The CDR3 DNA sequence: TGCGCCAGCAGCCAAGGGCCCAAGAGCTCCTATAATTCACCCCTCCACTTT. It yields the protein CASSQGPKSSYNSPLHF.

J is TRBJ1-4 and V is TRBV28; possibly TRBD1 for D (5 bases). Germline CDR1 MDHEN, CDR2 SYDVKM. Deletions cut 4 bases from V and 8 bases from J, with 23 bases between. The CDR3 has 17 amino acids. The chain's CDR3 is CASSSVVGVAGYEKLFF. The CDR3 nucleotides are TGTGCCAGCAGTTCAGTGGTCGGCGTGGCAGGGTACGAAAAACTGTTTTTT.

The rearrangement uses TRBV7-3 and TRBJ2-1; D assignment may be TRBD1 or TRBD2 (5 bases each). This CDR3 is 17 amino acids long. Trimming stripped 6 bases from V and 0 bases from J, with 18 bases between. CDR1 SGHTA and CDR2 FQGTGA come from the germline V gene. The CDR3: CASSQDGTAGSYNEQFF. In DNA form, the CDR3 reads TGTGCCAGCAGTCAAGACGGGACGGCGGGCTCCTACAATGAGCAGTTCTTC.